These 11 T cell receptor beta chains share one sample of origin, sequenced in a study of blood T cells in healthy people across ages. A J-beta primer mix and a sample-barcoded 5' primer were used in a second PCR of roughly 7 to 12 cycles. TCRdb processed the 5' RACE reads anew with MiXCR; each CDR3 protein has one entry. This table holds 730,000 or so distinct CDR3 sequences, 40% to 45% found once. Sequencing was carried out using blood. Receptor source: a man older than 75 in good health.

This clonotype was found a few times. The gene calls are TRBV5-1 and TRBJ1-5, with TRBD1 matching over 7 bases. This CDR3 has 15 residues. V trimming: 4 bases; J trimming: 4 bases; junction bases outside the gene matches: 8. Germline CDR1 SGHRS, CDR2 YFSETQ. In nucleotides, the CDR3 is TGCGCCAGCAGCCCGTACAGGGGTCCGAATCAGCCCCAGCATTTT. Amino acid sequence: CASSPYRGPNQPQHF.

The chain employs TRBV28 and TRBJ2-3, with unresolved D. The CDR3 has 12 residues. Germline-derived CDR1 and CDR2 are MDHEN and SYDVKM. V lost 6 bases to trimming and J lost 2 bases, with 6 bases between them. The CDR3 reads CASSQITDTQYF. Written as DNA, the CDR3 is TGTGCCAGCAGCCAGATCACAGATACGCAGTATTTT. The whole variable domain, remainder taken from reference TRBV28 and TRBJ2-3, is DVKVTQSSRYLVKRTGEKVFLECVQDMDHENMFWYRQDPGLGLRLIYFSYDVKMKEKGDIPEGYSVSREKKERFSLILESASTNQTSMYLCASSQITDTQYFGPGTRLTVL.

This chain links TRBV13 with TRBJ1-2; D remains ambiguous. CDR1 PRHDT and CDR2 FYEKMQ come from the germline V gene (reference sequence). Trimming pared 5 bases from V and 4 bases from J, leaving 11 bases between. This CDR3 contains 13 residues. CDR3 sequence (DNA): TGTGCCAGCAGCACAGACGGTCTCTATGGCTACACCTTC. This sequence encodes CASSTDGLYGYTF.

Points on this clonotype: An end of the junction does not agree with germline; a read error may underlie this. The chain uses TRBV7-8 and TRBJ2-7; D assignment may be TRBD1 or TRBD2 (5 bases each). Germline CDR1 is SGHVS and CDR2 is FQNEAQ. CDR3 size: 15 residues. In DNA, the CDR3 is TGTGCTAGCAGCTTAGGGACCTCGTTTCACAATGAGCAGTACTTC. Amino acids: CASSLGTSFHNEQYF.

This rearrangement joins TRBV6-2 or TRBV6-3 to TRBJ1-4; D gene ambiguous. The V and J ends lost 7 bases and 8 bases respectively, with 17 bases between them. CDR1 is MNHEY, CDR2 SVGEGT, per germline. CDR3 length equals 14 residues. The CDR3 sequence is CASNPLGVDEKLFF. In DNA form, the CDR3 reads TGTGCCAGCAACCCCCTGGGCGTTGACGAAAAACTGTTTTTT.

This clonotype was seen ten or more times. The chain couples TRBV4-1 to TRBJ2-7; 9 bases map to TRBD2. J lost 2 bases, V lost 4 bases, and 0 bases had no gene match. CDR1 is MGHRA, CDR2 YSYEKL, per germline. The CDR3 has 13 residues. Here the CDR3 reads CASSPSGTYEQYF. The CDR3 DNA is TGCGCCAGCAGCCCTAGCGGGACCTACGAGCAGTACTTC.

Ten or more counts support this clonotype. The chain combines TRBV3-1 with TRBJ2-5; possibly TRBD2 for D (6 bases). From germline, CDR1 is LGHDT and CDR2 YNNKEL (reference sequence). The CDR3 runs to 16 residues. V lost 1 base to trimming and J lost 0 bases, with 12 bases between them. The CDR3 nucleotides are TGTGCCAGCAGCCAAGTAGGCCGGACTAACCAAGAGACCCAGTACTTC. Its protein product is CASSQVGRTNQETQYF.

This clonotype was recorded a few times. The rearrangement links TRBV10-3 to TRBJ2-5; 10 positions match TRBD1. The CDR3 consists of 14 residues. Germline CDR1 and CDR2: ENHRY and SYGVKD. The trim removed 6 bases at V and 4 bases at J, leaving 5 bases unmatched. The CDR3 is CAIRPTGGGETQYF. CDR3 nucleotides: TGTGCCATCAGACCGACAGGGGGCGGAGAGACCCAGTACTTC.

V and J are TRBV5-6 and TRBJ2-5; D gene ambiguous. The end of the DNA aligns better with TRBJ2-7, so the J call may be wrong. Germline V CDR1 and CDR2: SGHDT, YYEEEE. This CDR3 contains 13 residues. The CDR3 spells CASSNFDGYEQYF. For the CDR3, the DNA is TGTGCCAGCAGTAACTTTGACGGCTACGAGCAGTACTTC.

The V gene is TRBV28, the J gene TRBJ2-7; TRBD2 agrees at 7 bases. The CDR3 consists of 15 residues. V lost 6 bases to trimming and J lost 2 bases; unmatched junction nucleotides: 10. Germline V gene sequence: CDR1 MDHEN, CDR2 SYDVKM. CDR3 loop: CASRAQEGGAYEQYF. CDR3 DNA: TGTGCCAGCAGGGCTCAGGAGGGAGGGGCCTACGAGCAGTACTTC. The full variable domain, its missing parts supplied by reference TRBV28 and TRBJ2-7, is DVKVTQSSRYLVKRTGEKVFLECVQDMDHENMFWYRQDPGLGLRLIYFSYDVKMKEKGDIPEGYSVSREKKERFSLILESASTNQTSMYLCASRAQEGGAYEQYFGPGTRLTVT.

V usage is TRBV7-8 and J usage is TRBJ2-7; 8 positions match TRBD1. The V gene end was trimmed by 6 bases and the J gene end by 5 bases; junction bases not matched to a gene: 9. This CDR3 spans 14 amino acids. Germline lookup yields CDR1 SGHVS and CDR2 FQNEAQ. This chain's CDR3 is CASRRRTGWNEQYF. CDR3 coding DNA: TGTGCCAGCAGGCGTAGGACAGGGTGGAACGAGCAGTACTTC.